One and the same sample provided the 3 T cell receptor beta chains below, sequenced in a study of T cells in Graves' hyperthyroidism and ophthalmopathy. RNA transcripts provided the source from which TCR beta CDR3 regions were amplified. The TCR CDR3 was amplified in a first-round RT-PCR using the HTBI primer set. TCRdb reanalysed the multiplex PCR reads using MiXCR and keeps one entry per CDR3 protein. The sample lists around 600,000 distinct CDR3 sequences; 15% to 19% were seen once. Sequencing was carried out using blood. The receptors shown here come from a woman aged 25 to 39 with Graves' hyperthyroidism.

The chain carries TRBV5-1 and TRBJ2-1, with TRBD1 as a possible D gene (8 bases). In germline, CDR1 is SGHRS, CDR2 YFSETQ. The CDR3 covers 15 residues. V was pared by 4 bases and J by 7 bases, with 18 bases between. CDR3: CASSRTDREGNEQFF. CDR3 in DNA: TGCGCCAGCAGCCGGACGGACAGGGAGGGGAATGAGCAGTTCTTC. The whole variable domain, remainder taken from reference TRBV5-1 and TRBJ2-1, is KAGVTQTPRYLIKTRGQQVTLSCSPISGHRSVSWYQQTPGQGLQFLFEYFSETQRNKGNFPGRFSGRQFSNSRSEMNVSTLELGDSALYLCASSRTDREGNEQFFGPGTRLTVL.

This clonotype was found a few times. V is TRBV7-6 and J is TRBJ2-2; 8 bases match TRBD2. This CDR3 comprises 19 residues. Germline CDR1 SGHVS, CDR2 FNYEAQ. The trim removed 5 bases at V and 4 bases at J, leaving 18 bases unmatched. The chain's CDR3 is CASSQERTTREARTGELFF. In DNA, the CDR3 is TGTGCCAGCAGCCAAGAACGGACTACGCGGGAGGCGCGCACCGGGGAGCTGTTTTTT.

This clonotype was seen repeatedly, ten times or more. The genes are TRBV13 and TRBJ1-1; D may be TRBD1 (6 bases). This CDR3 contains 18 residues. Germline values: CDR1 PRHDT, CDR2 FYEKMQ (reference sequence). The V gene lost 2 bases and the J gene lost 4 bases, with 23 bases spanning the gap. CDR3 DNA: TGTGCCAGCAGCTTAAATCTCGGGTTGGGGGCCCTTGGCACTGAAGCTTTCTTT. Amino acids: CASSLNLGLGALGTEAFF. Full variable domain (rest looked up from reference TRBV13 and TRBJ1-1): AAGVIQSPRHLIKEKRETATLKCYPIPRHDTVYWYQQGPGQDPQFLISFYEKMQSDKGSIPDRFSAQQFSDYHSELNMSSLELGDSALYFCASSLNLGLGALGTEAFFGQGTRLTVV.